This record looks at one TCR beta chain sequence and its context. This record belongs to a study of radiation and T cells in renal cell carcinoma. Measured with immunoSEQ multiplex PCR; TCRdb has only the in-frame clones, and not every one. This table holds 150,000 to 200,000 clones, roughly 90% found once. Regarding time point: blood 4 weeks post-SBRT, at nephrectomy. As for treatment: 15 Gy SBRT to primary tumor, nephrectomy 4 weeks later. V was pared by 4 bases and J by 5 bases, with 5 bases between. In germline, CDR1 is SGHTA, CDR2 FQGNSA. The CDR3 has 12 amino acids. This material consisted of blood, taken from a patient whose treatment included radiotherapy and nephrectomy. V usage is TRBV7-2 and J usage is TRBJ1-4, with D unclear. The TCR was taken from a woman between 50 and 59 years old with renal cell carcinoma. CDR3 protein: CASSSQNEKLFF. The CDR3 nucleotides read TGTGCCAGCAGCTCCCAAAATGAAAAACTGTTTTTT.